This TCR beta chain derives from a study of T-cell reconstitution after alpha-beta-depleted transplantation in children. The CDR3 has 14 residues. Germline assignment: CDR1 SGHRS and CDR2 YFSETQ. Trimming took 2 bases from V and 5 from J, leaving 13 bases between them. Molecular barcoding with unique molecular identifiers was used for the TCRbeta library. TCRdb re-derived calls from the PCR reads in MiXCR, one entry per CDR3 protein. The sample includes some 260,000 distinct CDR3 sequences, roughly a quarter seen only once; the top ten take 4.5% to 5.5%. This receptor was taken from a female patient between 2 and 15 years old who had a stem cell transplant for congenital amegakaryocytic thrombocytopenia, so the T cells may come from the graft donor. Specimen: PBMCs, mostly from graft donor cells, collected 360 days after TCRalphabeta/CD19-depleted stem cell transplant. The rearrangement links TRBV5-1 to TRBJ2-5; no clear D. In nucleotides, the CDR3 is TGCGCCAGCAGCTTCGTCCCTAACGGGGAGACCCAGTACTTC. Translated: CASSFVPNGETQYF. The variable domain in full, completed from reference TRBV5-1 and TRBJ2-5, reads KAGVTQTPRYLIKTRGQQVTLSCSPISGHRSVSWYQQTPGQGLQFLFEYFSETQRNKGNFPGRFSGRQFSNSRSEMNVSTLELGDSALYLCASSFVPNGETQYFGPGTRLLVL.